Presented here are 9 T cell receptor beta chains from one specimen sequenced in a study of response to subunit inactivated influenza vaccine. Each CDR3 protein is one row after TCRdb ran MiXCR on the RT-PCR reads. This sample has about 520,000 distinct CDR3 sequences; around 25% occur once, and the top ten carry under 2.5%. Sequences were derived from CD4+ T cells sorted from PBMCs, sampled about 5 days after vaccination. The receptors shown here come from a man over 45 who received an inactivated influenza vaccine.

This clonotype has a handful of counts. This chain's CDR3 is CASSQVSSYGAWYNEQFF. CDR3 nucleotides: TGTGCCAGCAGCCAAGTTTCCAGCTATGGGGCGTGGTACAATGAGCAGTTCTTC. V usage is TRBV14 and J usage is TRBJ2-1; tentatively, D is TRBD1 (5 bases). Per germline, CDR1 SGHDN and CDR2 FVKESK. The CDR3 runs 18 residues. Trimming took off 1 base at V and 4 bases at J, with 20 bases between the two ends.

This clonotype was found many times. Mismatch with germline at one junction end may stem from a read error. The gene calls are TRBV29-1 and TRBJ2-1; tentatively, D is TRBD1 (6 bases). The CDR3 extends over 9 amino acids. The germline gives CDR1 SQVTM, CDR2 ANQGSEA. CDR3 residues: CSVEGGQFF. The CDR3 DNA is TGCAGCGTCGAAGGGGGACAGTTCTTC.

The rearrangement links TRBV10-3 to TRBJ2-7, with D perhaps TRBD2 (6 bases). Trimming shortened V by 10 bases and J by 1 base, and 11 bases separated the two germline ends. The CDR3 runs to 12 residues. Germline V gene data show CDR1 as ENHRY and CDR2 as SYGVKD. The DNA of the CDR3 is TGTGCCAGCGCCGGGGGTTCCTACGAGCAGTACTTC. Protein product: CASAGGSYEQYF.

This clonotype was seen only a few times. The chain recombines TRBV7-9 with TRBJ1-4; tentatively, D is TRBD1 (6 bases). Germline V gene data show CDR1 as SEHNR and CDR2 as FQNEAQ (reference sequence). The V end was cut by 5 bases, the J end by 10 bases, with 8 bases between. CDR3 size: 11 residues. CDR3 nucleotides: TGTGCCAGCAGCGCGGACAGAAAACTGTTTTTT. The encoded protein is CASSADRKLFF.

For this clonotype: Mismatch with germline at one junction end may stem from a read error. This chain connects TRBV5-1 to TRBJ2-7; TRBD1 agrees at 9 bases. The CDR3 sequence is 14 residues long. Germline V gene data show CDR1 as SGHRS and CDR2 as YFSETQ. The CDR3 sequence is CASSETGTGRVRDF. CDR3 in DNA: TGCGCCAGCAGCGAGACCGGGACAGGGCGAGTCAGGGACTTC.

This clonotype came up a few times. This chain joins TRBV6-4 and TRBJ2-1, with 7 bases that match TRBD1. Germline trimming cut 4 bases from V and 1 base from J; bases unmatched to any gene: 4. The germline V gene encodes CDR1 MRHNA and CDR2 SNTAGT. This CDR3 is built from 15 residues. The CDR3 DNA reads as TGTGCCAGCAGTGCCTACAGGGGATCCTACAATGAGCAGTTCTTC. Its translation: CASSAYRGSYNEQFF.

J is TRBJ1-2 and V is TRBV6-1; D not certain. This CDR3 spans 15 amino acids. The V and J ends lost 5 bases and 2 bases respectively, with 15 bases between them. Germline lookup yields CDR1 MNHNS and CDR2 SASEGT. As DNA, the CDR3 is TGTGCCAGCAGTACCAGTACCGAAACCAACTATGGCTACACCTTC. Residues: CASSTSTETNYGYTF.

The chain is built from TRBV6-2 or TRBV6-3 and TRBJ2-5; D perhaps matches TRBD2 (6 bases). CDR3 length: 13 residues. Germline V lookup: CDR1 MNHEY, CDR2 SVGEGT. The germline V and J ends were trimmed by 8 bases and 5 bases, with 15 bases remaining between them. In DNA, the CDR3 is TGTGCCAGCTCAAAAGGAGGGAGGGAGACCCAGTACTTC. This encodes CASSKGGRETQYF.

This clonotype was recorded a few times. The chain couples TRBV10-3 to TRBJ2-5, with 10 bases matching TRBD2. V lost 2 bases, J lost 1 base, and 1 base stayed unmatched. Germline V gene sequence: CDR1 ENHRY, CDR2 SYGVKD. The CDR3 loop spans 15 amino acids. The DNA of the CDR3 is TGTGCCATCAGTGAGGGACTAGCGGTCCAAGAGACCCAGTACTTC. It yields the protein CAISEGLAVQETQYF.